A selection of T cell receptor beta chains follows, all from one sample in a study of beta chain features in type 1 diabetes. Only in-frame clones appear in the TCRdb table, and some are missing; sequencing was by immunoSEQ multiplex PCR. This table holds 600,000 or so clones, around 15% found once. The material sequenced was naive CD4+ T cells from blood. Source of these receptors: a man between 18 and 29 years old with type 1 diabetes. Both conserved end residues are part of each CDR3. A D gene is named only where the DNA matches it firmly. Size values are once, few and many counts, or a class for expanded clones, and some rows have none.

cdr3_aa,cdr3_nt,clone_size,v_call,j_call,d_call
CASSERNTDTQYF,TGTGCCAGCAGCGAGCGGAACACAGATACGCAGTATTTT,NA,TRBV13,TRBJ2-3,NA
CASSLGLAGYNEQFF,TGTGCCAGCAGCCTGGGACTAGCGGGATACAATGAGCAGTTCTTC,NA,TRBV7-9,TRBJ2-1,TRBD2
CASSSDGASSYNEQFF,TGTGCCAGCAGTTCGGACGGGGCTAGCTCCTACAATGAGCAGTTCTTC,few,TRBV25-1,TRBJ2-1,NA
CASWTGGNQPQHF,TGTGCCAGCTGGACAGGGGGTAATCAGCCCCAGCATTTT,NA,TRBV2,TRBJ1-5,TRBD1
CASSGTSQSSYNEQFF,TGCGCCAGCAGTGGGACCAGCCAGAGCTCCTACAATGAGCAGTTCTTC,few,TRBV10-2,TRBJ2-1,NA
CASSPRQPADTQYF,TGTGCCAGCAGTCCGAGACAGCCGGCGGATACGCAGTATTTT,NA,TRBV6-5,TRBJ2-3,NA
CATSYSNQPQHF,TGTGCCACCAGCTATAGCAATCAGCCCCAGCATTTT,NA,TRBV10-3,TRBJ1-5,NA
CAWSGRTGLFF,TGTGCCTGGAGTGGCCGGACGGGTCTGTTTTTT,NA,TRBV30,TRBJ1-4,NA
CSAKADYGYTF,TGCAGTGCTAAGGCCGACTATGGCTACACCTTC,NA,TRBV20-1,TRBJ1-2,NA
CASSLEAPTQETQYF,TGCGCCAGCAGCTTGGAGGCACCTACTCAAGAGACCCAGTACTTC,few,TRBV5-1,TRBJ2-5,NA
CAISARRDNYNEQFF,TGTGCCATCAGTGCCCGGCGGGACAACTACAATGAGCAGTTCTTC,NA,TRBV10-3,TRBJ2-1,NA
CASSSNRVGNSPLHF,TGTGCCAGCAGTTCCAACAGGGTTGGTAATTCACCCCTCCACTTT,few,TRBV28,TRBJ1-6,NA
CSDEMWTDTQYF,TGCAGCGATGAAATGTGGACAGATACGCAGTATTTT,NA,TRBV29-1,TRBJ2-3,NA
CATLGASEETQYF,TGTGCCACCTTAGGAGCTTCGGAGGAGACCCAGTACTTC,few,TRBV15,TRBJ2-5,NA
CASSPTGLADIQYF,TGCGCCAGCAGCCCGACGGGACTAGCAGACATTCAGTACTTC,few,TRBV5-1,TRBJ2-4,TRBD2
CASSLRSGGYQETQYF,TGTGCCAGCAGCTTAAGAAGCGGGGGCTACCAAGAGACCCAGTACTTC,few,TRBV7-2,TRBJ2-5,TRBD2
CASSLAWGEQFF,TGTGCCAGCAGCTTAGCGTGGGGTGAGCAGTTCTTC,NA,TRBV7-2,TRBJ2-1,NA
CASSLRGPDNSPLHF,TGTGCCAGCAGCTTACGAGGTCCCGATAATTCACCCCTCCACTTT,few,TRBV7-9,TRBJ1-6,NA
CASSVGGISYGYTF,TGTGCCAGCAGCGTAGGAGGGATAAGCTATGGCTACACCTTC,few,TRBV9,TRBJ1-2,NA
CASSVSGRYNEQFF,TGTGCCAGCAGCGTGAGCGGGCGTTACAATGAGCAGTTCTTC,few,TRBV9,TRBJ2-1,NA
CASSTGGSYEQYF,TGCGCCAGCAGCACCGGAGGGTCTTACGAGCAGTACTTC,few,TRBV5-1,TRBJ2-7,NA
CASSITSGTENYGYTF,TGTGCCAGTAGTATAACGTCGGGGACAGAGAACTATGGCTACACCTTC,few,TRBV19,TRBJ1-2,TRBD1
CASSLQGYEQYF,TGCGCCAGCAGCTTGCAGGGATACGAGCAGTACTTC,NA,TRBV5-1,TRBJ2-7,NA
CASSAATWGNQPQHF,TGTGCCAGCAGCGCGGCCACGTGGGGCAATCAGCCCCAGCATTTT,NA,TRBV7-9,TRBJ1-5,NA
CSVASGRLTDTQYF,TGCAGCGTTGCGAGTGGTCGACTCACAGATACGCAGTATTTT,NA,TRBV29-1,TRBJ2-3,NA
CASSHPAASTYEQYF,TGCGCCAGCAGCCACCCCGCCGCTAGTACCTACGAGCAGTACTTC,NA,TRBV4-1,TRBJ2-7,NA
CASSLAHGF,TGTGCCAGCAGCTTAGCGCACGGCTTC,NA,TRBV7-9,TRBJ2-7,NA
CASSWDLQETQYF,TGTGCCAGCAGCTGGGACCTCCAAGAGACCCAGTACTTC,NA,TRBV5-8,TRBJ2-5,NA
CASSSTGVFDYGYTF,TGTGCCAGCAGCTCGACAGGGGTTTTCGACTATGGCTACACCTTC,few,TRBV5-4,TRBJ1-2,TRBD1
CASSLGDRANYGYTF,TGTGCCAGCAGCTTAGGGGACAGGGCTAACTATGGCTACACCTTC,NA,TRBV7-2,TRBJ1-2,TRBD1
CASSLARQGTGPLHF,TGTGCCAGCAGCTTGGCCAGACAGGGTACGGGACCCCTCCACTTT,few,TRBV5-6,TRBJ1-6,TRBD1
CASSLSGLTDTQYF,TGTGCCAGCAGCTTATCAGGACTCACAGATACGCAGTATTTT,few,TRBV7-9,TRBJ2-3,NA
CASSGQGDEQYF,TGTGCCAGCAGCGGACAGGGTGACGAGCAGTACTTC,NA,TRBV2,TRBJ2-7,TRBD1
CASSLAAGVDSPLHF,TGTGCCAGCAGCTTAGCGGCGGGCGTTGATTCACCCCTCCACTTT,NA,TRBV7-9,TRBJ1-6,NA
CASSLSSQNSYEQYF,TGTGCCAGCAGCTTATCTTCCCAGAACTCCTACGAGCAGTACTTC,NA,TRBV7-3,TRBJ2-7,NA
CASSLHLNTEAFF,TGTGCCAGCAGCTTACACCTGAACACTGAAGCTTTCTTT,few,TRBV7-9,TRBJ1-1,NA
CASSYLGGSWTDTQYF,TGTGCCAGCAGTTACCTGGGGGGTTCTTGGACAGATACGCAGTATTTT,NA,TRBV6-5,TRBJ2-3,NA
CASSYGRTAVSSYEQYF,TGTGCCAGCAGTTACGGAAGGACAGCAGTGAGCTCCTACGAGCAGTACTTC,few,TRBV2,TRBJ2-7,NA
CAISEGQGAVQEKLFF,TGTGCCATCAGTGAGGGACAGGGGGCAGTTCAAGAAAAACTGTTTTTT,NA,TRBV10-3,TRBJ1-4,TRBD1
CASSQEFDRGLYEQYF,TGCGCCAGCAGCCAGGAATTCGACAGGGGGCTCTACGAGCAGTACTTC,NA,TRBV4-3,TRBJ2-7,TRBD1
CASTRSFTGDQPQHF,TGTGCCAGCACCCGGAGCTTTACAGGGGATCAGCCCCAGCATTTT,NA,TRBV6-5,TRBJ1-5,TRBD1
CSVDPTGGSGTPLQFF,TGCAGCGTGGACCCAACAGGGGGAAGTGGCACGCCTTTGCAGTTCTTC,NA,TRBV29-1,TRBJ2-1,TRBD1
CASSDGDRPNEQFF,TGCGCCAGCAGTGACGGTGACAGACCCAATGAGCAGTTCTTC,NA,TRBV10-1,TRBJ2-1,NA
CASSQTGRGYTF,TGTGCCAGCAGCCAAACCGGTAGGGGCTACACCTTC,NA,TRBV28,TRBJ1-2,NA
CASRGKTSSYNEQFF,TGTGCCAGCAGAGGAAAGACGAGCTCCTACAATGAGCAGTTCTTC,NA,TRBV7-3,TRBJ2-1,NA
CASSLFDRTRAWKGYTF,TGTGCCAGCAGCTTATTCGACAGAACCCGGGCCTGGAAGGGCTACACCTTC,few,TRBV7-9,TRBJ1-2,NA
CVIGTSASYEQYF,TGTGTGATCGGGACTAGCGCCAGCTACGAGCAGTACTTC,NA,TRBV28,TRBJ2-7,TRBD2
CAISGGNAREQFF,TGTGCCATCAGCGGGGGGAACGCTCGGGAGCAGTTCTTC,few,TRBV10-3,TRBJ2-1,TRBD2